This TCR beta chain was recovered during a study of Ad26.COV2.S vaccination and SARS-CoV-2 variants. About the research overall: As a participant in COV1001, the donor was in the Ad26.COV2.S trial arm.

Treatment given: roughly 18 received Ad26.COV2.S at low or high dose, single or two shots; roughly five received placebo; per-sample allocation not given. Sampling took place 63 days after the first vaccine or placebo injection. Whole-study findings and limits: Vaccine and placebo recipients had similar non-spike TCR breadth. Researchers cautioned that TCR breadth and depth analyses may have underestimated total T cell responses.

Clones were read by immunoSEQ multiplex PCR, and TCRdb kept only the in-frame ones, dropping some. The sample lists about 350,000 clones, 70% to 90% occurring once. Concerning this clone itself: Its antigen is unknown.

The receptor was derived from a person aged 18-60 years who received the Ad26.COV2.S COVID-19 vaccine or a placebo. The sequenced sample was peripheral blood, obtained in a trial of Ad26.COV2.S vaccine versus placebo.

The CDR3 DNA is TGTGCCAGTAGGGCCGGGAGGGCTAATGGAAACACCATATATTTT. This translates into CASRAGRANGNTIYF. The rearrangement joins TRBV19 to TRBJ1-3; D uncertain. This CDR3 spans 15 amino acids. CDR1 is LNHDA, CDR2 SQIVND, per germline (reference sequence). The V end lost 6 bases, the J end lost 3 bases, and 15 bases lay between the germline ends.